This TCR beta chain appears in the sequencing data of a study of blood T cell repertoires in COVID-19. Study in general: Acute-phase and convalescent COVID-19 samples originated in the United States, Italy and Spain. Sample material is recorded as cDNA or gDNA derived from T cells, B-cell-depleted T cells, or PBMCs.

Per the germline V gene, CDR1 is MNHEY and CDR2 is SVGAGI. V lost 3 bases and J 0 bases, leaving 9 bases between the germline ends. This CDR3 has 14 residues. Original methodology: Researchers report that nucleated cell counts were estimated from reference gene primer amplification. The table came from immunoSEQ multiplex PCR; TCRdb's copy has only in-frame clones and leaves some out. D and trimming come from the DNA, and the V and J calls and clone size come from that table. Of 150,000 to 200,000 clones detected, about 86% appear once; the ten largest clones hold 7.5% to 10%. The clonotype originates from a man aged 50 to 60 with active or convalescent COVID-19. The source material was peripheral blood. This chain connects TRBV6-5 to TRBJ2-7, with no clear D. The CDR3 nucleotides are TGTGCCAGCAGTTATGATGGCAGCTCCTACGAGCAGTACTTC. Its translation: CASSYDGSSYEQYF.